This T cell receptor beta chain appears in the sequencing data of a study of T cell repertoires and HLA-DP antigens. Study details: In vitro CD4+ alloreactivity was against HeLa-presented HLA-DP. Pre-culture CD4+ samples used around 1,200 ng DNA versus roughly 200 ng for CD137+CD4+ sorts.

Generated by immunoSEQ multiplex PCR, the TCRdb table keeps only in-frame clones and is missing some. The table shows about 73,000 clones, with around 80% occurring only once. The CDR3 has 14 amino acids. The V end was cut by 0 bases, the J end by 7 bases, with 9 bases between. Per germline, CDR1 LNHNV and CDR2 YYDKDF (reference sequence). In regard to this clone: The antigen is undetermined.

The TCR sequence derives from a man in his 60s in good health and CMV-seronegative. The sequenced material came from CD4+ T cells from PBMCs. The gene calls are TRBV15 and TRBJ1-4, with a tentative D call TRBD1 (5 bases). The CDR3 nucleotides read TGTGCCACCAGCAGAGACAGGGTCGGTGAAAAACTGTTTTTT. Encoded protein: CATSRDRVGEKLFF.